The next 23 T cell receptor beta chains were all read from a single sample in a study of blood T cell repertoires in COVID-19. Produced via immunoSEQ multiplex PCR; TCRdb's table is partial and in-frame only. The table has some 150,000 clones, approximately 80% seen once; the top ten hold about 31%. Input material: peripheral blood. The receptors were gathered from a woman aged 55-69 years with acute or convalescent COVID-19.

The gene calls are TRBV29-1 and TRBJ1-1; no clear D gene. With 4 bases removed from V and 0 bases from J, the gap between germline ends came to 9 bases. The germline V gene encodes CDR1 SQVTM and CDR2 ANQGSEA. The CDR3 has 13 residues. CDR3 sequence (DNA): TGCAGCGTTGTAACAAATATGAACACTGAAGCTTTCTTT. This codes for CSVVTNMNTEAFF.

The V call is TRBV7-9, the J call TRBJ2-3; 13 nucleotides align to TRBD2. Losses at the gene ends were 4 bases for V and 4 bases for J; bases not matched to a gene: 8. The CDR3 sequence is 17 residues long. CDR1 is SEHNR, CDR2 FQNEAQ, per germline (reference sequence). CDR3 in amino acids: CASSSRTSGGLPDTQYF. CDR3 nucleotide sequence: TGTGCCAGCAGCTCCCGGACTAGCGGGGGCCTCCCAGATACGCAGTATTTT.

The J gene is TRBJ1-2, the V gene TRBV27; D gene uncertain. From germline, CDR1 is MNHEY and CDR2 SMNVEV (reference sequence). V shed 3 bases and J shed 4 bases, with 9 bases lying between them. The CDR3 consists of 13 residues. The CDR3 sequence is CASSFSGSYGYTF. The CDR3 DNA reads TGTGCCAGCAGTTTCAGCGGATCCTATGGCTACACCTTC.

The chain has TRBV20-1 and TRBJ1-1, with 7 bases lining up with TRBD1. Trimming removed 5 bases from V and 6 bases from J; junction bases left unmatched: 3. This CDR3 spans 11 amino acids. Germline assignment: CDR1 DFQATT and CDR2 SNEGSKA (reference sequence). The CDR3 region is CSARDRAEAFF. The CDR3 bases are TGCAGTGCTCGCGACAGGGCTGAAGCTTTCTTT.

This chain links TRBV3-1 (or the pseudogene TRBV3-2) with TRBJ1-4; 9 bases fit TRBD1. Germline-derived CDR1 and CDR2 are LGHDT and YNNKEL (reference sequence). The CDR3 sequence is 14 residues long. After removal of 6 bases from V and 8 bases from J, the junction contained 7 bases not matched to a gene. For the CDR3, the DNA is TGTGCCAGCAGTACACAGGGGGCGGGAGAAAAACTGTTTTTT. Translating gives CASSTQGAGEKLFF.

The chain is built from TRBV29-1 and TRBJ1-2; TRBD1 matches 8 bases. Germline loops: CDR1 SQVTM, CDR2 ANQGSEA. The CDR3 runs to 15 residues. After removal of 3 bases from V and 4 bases from J, the junction contained 10 bases not matched to a gene. CDR3 sequence reads: CSVEGAGQGAYGYTF. CDR3 nucleotide sequence: TGCAGCGTTGAGGGTGCTGGACAGGGAGCCTATGGCTACACCTTC.

The rearrangement uses TRBV6-5 and TRBJ2-7, with 8 bases matching TRBD1. V was pared by 7 bases and J by 1 base, with 6 bases of the junction left unmatched. This CDR3 region has 14 residues. Germline V CDR1 and CDR2: MNHEY, SVGAGI. The CDR3 here is CASKGTGGSYEQYV. The CDR3 coding sequence is TGTGCCAGCAAAGGGACAGGTGGGTCCTACGAGCAGTACGTC.

The chain links TRBV10-3 to TRBJ1-1; D gene ambiguous. The germline V gene encodes CDR1 ENHRY and CDR2 SYGVKD. This CDR3 has 14 amino acids. Deletions cut 6 bases from V and 1 base from J, with 12 bases between. The CDR3 is CAISGLNQNTEAFF. CDR3 coding DNA: TGTGCCATCAGCGGTCTCAACCAGAACACTGAAGCTTTCTTT.

This chain connects TRBV29-1 to TRBJ2-7; the match to TRBD2 covers 12 bases. The ends lost 4 bases at V and 5 bases at J; junction bases unmatched: 3. Germline values: CDR1 SQVTM, CDR2 ANQGSEA. This CDR3 is 13 amino acids long. CDR3 residues: CSVGLAGVNEQYF. CDR3 bases: TGCAGCGTTGGACTAGCGGGGGTGAACGAGCAGTACTTC.

The chain uses TRBV11-2 and TRBJ1-3; D uncertain. V lost 3 bases, J lost 2 bases, and 8 bases lay in between. The V gene's germline CDR1 is SGHAT and CDR2 FQNNGV. The CDR3 is 14 amino acids. The CDR3 nucleotides are TGTGCCAGCAGCTTCCTCGGGGCTGGAAACACCATATATTTT. Encoded protein: CASSFLGAGNTIYF.

This clone turned up a few times. The chain joins TRBV23-1 to TRBJ2-7, with 8 bases matching TRBD1. TRBV23-1 is an open reading frame, and its role is uncertain. The CDR3 totals 13 residues. V was clipped by 6 bases and J by 2 bases; unmatched bases: 3. CDR3 loop: CASRQGDPYEQYF. Written as DNA, the CDR3 is TGCGCCAGCAGACAGGGGGATCCCTACGAGCAGTACTTC.

This chain joins TRBV7-3 and TRBJ2-7, with 8 positions matching TRBD1. J was trimmed by 2 bases and V by 5 bases; bases with no gene match: 14. Germline V CDR1 and CDR2: SGHTA, FQGTGA. CDR3 size: 17 residues. The CDR3 DNA sequence: TGTGCCAGCAGCCACGCTGGCAGGGACAGGAGTGCCTACGAGCAGTACTTC. Protein: CASSHAGRDRSAYEQYF.

The chain recombines TRBV19 with TRBJ2-5, with a tentative D call TRBD1 (5 bases). This CDR3 comprises 15 residues. The V end lost 3 bases, the J end lost 5 bases, and 16 bases lay between the germline ends. The germline gives CDR1 LNHDA, CDR2 SQIVND (reference sequence). In DNA form, the CDR3 reads TGTGCCAGTAGTATGGGGTACAGGAAGGGTGAGACCCAGTACTTC. As protein: CASSMGYRKGETQYF.

V gene TRBV5-8 combines with J gene TRBJ2-2; 7 bases match TRBD1. The V gene's germline CDR1 is SGHTS and CDR2 YDEGEE. With V trimmed by 0 bases and J by 6 bases, 11 bases remained unmatched. The CDR3 spans 17 residues. The CDR3 region has the DNA TGTGCCAGCAGCTTGGGGGGGACAGATTTTTCCGCCGGGGAGCTGTTTTTT. Its translation is CASSLGGTDFSAGELFF.

This chain joins TRBV3-1 (or the pseudogene TRBV3-2) and TRBJ1-6; 10 bases are shared with TRBD1. This CDR3 spans 17 amino acids. V gave up 4 bases and J gave up 6 bases; unmatched junction bases: 9. In germline, CDR1 is LGHDT, CDR2 YNNKEL (reference sequence). The CDR3 sequence is CASSPRDRGLSNSPLHF. The CDR3 DNA reads as TGTGCCAGCAGCCCTCGCGACAGGGGGCTTAGTAATTCACCCCTCCACTTT.

The chain recombines TRBV30 with TRBJ1-4; perhaps TRBD1 as D (6 bases). The CDR3 is 15 residues long. V shed 0 bases and J shed 7 bases, with 15 bases lying between them. Germline loops: CDR1 GTSNPN, CDR2 SVGIG (reference sequence). CDR3 sequence (DNA): TGTGCCTGGAGTGTACAGGGAGGGTGGGGTGAAAAACTGTTTTTT. Translation gives CAWSVQGGWGEKLFF.

The chain carries TRBV25-1 and TRBJ1-6; 9 bases line up with TRBD1. The CDR3 is made up of 15 amino acids. Germline CDR1 and CDR2: MGHDK and SYGVNS. V dropped 4 bases and J dropped 10; count of bases not matched to a gene: 8. The DNA for the CDR3 is TGTGCCAGCAGTGTTACCGGGACAGGGTCCTCACCCCTCCACTTT. Its protein product is CASSVTGTGSSPLHF.

The V call is TRBV6-5, the J call TRBJ2-7; no reliable D call. The length of the CDR3 is 14 residues. Per germline, CDR1 MNHEY and CDR2 SVGAGI. V dropped 10 bases and J dropped 1 base, with 17 bases sitting between them. CDR3: CATYSWAASYEQYF. In DNA form, the CDR3 reads TGTGCCACCTACTCCTGGGCCGCATCCTACGAGCAGTACTTC.

The V and J genes are TRBV5-1 and TRBJ1-2; 7 bases agree with TRBD1. The V gene end was trimmed by 4 bases and the J gene end by 6 bases; junction bases not matched to a gene: 6. The CDR3 covers 13 residues. Per the germline V gene, CDR1 is SGHRS and CDR2 is YFSETQ. CDR3 amino acids: CASSPGQTNGYTF. Here the CDR3 DNA reads TGCGCCAGCAGCCCGGGACAGACCAATGGCTACACCTTC. Filled out from reference TRBV5-1 and TRBJ1-2, the complete variable domain reads KAGVTQTPRYLIKTRGQQVTLSCSPISGHRSVSWYQQTPGQGLQFLFEYFSETQRNKGNFPGRFSGRQFSNSRSEMNVSTLELGDSALYLCASSPGQTNGYTFGSGTRLTVV.

This chain connects TRBV10-3 to TRBJ2-7; no clear D gene. The CDR3 loop spans 14 amino acids. The germline V gene has CDR1 ENHRY and CDR2 SYGVKD. The V end lost 0 bases, the J end lost 7 bases, and 13 bases lay between the germline ends. The CDR3 bases are TGTGCCATCAGTGAGTCGGCCACCCTTTCGGAGCAGTACTTC. Its translation: CAISESATLSEQYF.

As regards this clone: An end of the junction differs from the germline gene, which may be a read error. The chain uses TRBV25-1 and TRBJ1-1; 9 nucleotides align to TRBD1. This CDR3 is built from 14 residues. Germline lookup yields CDR1 MGHDK and CDR2 SYGVNS. CDR3 in DNA: TGTGCCAGCAGTCGAGGACAGGGGAACCCTGAAGCTTTCTTT. Its protein is CASSRGQGNPEAFF. The full variable domain, with the rest looked up from reference TRBV25-1 and TRBJ1-1, is EADIYQTPRYLVIGTGKKITLECSQTMGHDKMYWYQQDPGMELHLIHYSYGVNSTEKGDLSSESTVSRIRTEHFPLTLESARPSHTSQYLCASSRGQGNPEAFFGQGTRLTVV.

The chain carries TRBV5-1 and TRBJ2-6; no firm D call. CDR3 size: 15 residues. CDR1 is SGHRS and CDR2 is YFSETQ in the germline V gene. Deletions cut 4 bases from V and 2 bases from J, with 10 bases between. CDR3 loop: CASSQSLPGANVLTF. In DNA form, the CDR3 reads TGCGCCAGCAGCCAAAGTCTACCTGGGGCCAACGTCCTGACTTTC. The full variable domain, rest sourced from reference TRBV5-1 and TRBJ2-6, is KAGVTQTPRYLIKTRGQQVTLSCSPISGHRSVSWYQQTPGQGLQFLFEYFSETQRNKGNFPGRFSGRQFSNSRSEMNVSTLELGDSALYLCASSQSLPGANVLTFGAGSRLTVL.

The V gene is TRBV2, the J gene TRBJ2-5, with no clear D. Germline CDR1 and CDR2: SNHLY and FYNNEI. The V end was cut by 8 bases, the J end by 5 bases, with 18 bases between. CDR3 size: 14 residues. The CDR3 nucleotides are TGTGCCAGCCGACAAGCATACCTTGAGGAGACCCAGTACTTC. Protein sequence: CASRQAYLEETQYF.